Sequencing of this TCR beta chain was carried out in a study of regulatory T cells in long-lasting Graves disease. Building of the TCR beta libraries involved iRepertoire HTBI primers and Arm-PCR of CDR3 regions. TCRdb re-called the multiplex PCR reads through MiXCR, storing one row per CDR3 protein. The sample records over 200,000 distinct CDR3 sequences, about 17% being singletons. Time point of the sample: newly diagnosed GD, antithyroid drugs for less than 3 months. From RNA extracted from PBMCs, the TCR library was made. This clonotype came up a few times. The J segment lost 6 bases and the V segment lost 5 bases, leaving 8 bases of the junction unmatched. Germline CDR1 reads MNHEY; CDR2 reads SMNVEV (reference sequence). The CDR3 totals 15 residues. A further study also used this sample, focusing on T cells in Graves' hyperthyroidism and ophthalmopathy. In that study: First-round RT-PCR of the TCR CDR3 relied on the HTBI primer set. Blood also showed most of the thyroid clonotypes that were expanded above 0.001.

The chain is built from TRBV27 and TRBJ2-5; the match to TRBD1 covers 11 bases. This sequence originates from a woman aged 25 to 45 with Graves disease. The sequenced sample was peripheral blood mononuclear cells (PBMCs), obtained at new diagnosis, from a patient treated with antithyroid drugs. CDR3 amino acids: CASSPRTGGSKTQYF. The CDR3 region has the DNA TGTGCCAGCAGTCCACGGACAGGGGGCTCGAAGACCCAGTACTTC.